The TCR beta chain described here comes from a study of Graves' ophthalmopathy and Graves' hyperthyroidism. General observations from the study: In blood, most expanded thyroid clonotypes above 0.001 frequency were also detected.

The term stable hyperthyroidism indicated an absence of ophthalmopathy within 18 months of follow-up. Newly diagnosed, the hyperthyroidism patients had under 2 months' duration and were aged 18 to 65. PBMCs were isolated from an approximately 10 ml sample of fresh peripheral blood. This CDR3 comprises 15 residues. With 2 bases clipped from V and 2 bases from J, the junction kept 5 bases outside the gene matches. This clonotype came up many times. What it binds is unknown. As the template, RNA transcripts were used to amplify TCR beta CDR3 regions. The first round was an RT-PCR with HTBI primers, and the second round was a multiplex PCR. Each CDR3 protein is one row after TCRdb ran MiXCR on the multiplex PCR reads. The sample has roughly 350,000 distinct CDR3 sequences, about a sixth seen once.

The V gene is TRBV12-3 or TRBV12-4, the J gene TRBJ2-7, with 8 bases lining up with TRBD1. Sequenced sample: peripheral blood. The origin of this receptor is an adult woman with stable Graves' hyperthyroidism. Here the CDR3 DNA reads TGTGCCAGCAGTTTATCCCGGGACAGGACCTACGAGCAGTACTTC. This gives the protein CASSLSRDRTYEQYF.